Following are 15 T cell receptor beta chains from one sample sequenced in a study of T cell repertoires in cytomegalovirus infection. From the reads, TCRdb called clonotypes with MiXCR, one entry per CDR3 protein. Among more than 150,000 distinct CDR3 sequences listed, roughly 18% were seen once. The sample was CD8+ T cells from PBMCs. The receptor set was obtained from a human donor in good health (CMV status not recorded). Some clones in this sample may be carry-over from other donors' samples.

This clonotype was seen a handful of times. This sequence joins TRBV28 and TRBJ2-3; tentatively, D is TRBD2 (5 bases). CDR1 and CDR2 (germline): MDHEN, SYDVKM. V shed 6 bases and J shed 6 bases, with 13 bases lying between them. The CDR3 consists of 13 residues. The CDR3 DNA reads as TGTGCCAGCAGCACTAGTGAGTCGGATACGCAGTATTTT. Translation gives CASSTSESDTQYF.

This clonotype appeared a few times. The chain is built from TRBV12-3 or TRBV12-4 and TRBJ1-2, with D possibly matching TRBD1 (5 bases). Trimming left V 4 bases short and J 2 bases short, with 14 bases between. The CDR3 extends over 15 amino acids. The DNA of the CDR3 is TGTGCCAGCAGTTCCCAGCGGGGGGGGAACTATGGCTACACCTTC. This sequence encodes CASSSQRGGNYGYTF.

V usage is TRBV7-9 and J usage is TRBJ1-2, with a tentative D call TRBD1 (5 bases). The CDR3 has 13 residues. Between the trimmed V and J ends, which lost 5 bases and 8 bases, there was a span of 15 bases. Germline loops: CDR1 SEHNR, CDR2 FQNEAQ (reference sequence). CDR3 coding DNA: TGTGCCAGCAGCCCTGGTCCAGGGACCGGCTACACCTTC. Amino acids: CASSPGPGTGYTF.

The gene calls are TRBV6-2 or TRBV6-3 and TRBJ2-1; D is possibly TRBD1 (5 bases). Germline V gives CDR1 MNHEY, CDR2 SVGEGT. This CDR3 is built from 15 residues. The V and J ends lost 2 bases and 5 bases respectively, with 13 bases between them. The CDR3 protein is CASSYGQGIHNEQFF. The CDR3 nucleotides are TGTGCCAGCAGTTACGGGCAGGGTATCCACAATGAGCAGTTCTTC.

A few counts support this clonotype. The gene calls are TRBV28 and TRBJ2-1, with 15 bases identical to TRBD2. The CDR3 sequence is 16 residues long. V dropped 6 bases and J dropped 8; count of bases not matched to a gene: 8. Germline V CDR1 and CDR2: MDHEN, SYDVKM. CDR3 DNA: TGTGCCAGCAGGTCCGGGACTAGCGGGAGGTGGGATGAGCAGTTCTTC. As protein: CASRSGTSGRWDEQFF.

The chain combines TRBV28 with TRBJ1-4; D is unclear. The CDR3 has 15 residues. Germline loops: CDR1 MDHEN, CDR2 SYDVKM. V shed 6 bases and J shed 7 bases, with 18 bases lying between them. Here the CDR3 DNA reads TGTGCCAGCAGCCGCTTTGGAGGCCTGGCTGAAAAACTGTTTTTT. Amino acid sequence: CASSRFGGLAEKLFF.

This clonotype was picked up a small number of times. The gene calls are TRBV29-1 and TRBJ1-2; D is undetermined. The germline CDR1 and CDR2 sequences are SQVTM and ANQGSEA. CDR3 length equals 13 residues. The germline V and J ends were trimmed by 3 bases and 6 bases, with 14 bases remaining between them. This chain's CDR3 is CSVEVPSRHGYTF. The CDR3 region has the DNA TGCAGCGTTGAGGTCCCCTCCCGGCATGGCTACACCTTC.

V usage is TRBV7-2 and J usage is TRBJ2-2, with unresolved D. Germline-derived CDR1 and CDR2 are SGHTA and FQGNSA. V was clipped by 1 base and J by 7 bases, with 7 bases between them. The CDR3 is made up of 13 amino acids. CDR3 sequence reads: CASSLVRDGELFF. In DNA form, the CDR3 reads TGTGCCAGCAGCTTAGTTAGAGACGGGGAGCTGTTTTTT.

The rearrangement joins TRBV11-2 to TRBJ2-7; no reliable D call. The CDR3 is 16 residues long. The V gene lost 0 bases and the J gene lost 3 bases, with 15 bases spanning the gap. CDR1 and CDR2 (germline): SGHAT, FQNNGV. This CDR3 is CASSLEMVAPFYEQYF. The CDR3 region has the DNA TGTGCCAGCAGCTTAGAGATGGTGGCGCCATTCTACGAGCAGTACTTC.

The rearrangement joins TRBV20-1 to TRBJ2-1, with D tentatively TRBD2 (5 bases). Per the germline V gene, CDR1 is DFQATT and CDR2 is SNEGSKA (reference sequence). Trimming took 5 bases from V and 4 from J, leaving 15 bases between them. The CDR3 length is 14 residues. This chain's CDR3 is CSARGLDTYNEQFF. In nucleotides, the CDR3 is TGCAGTGCTCGAGGACTTGATACGTACAATGAGCAGTTCTTC.

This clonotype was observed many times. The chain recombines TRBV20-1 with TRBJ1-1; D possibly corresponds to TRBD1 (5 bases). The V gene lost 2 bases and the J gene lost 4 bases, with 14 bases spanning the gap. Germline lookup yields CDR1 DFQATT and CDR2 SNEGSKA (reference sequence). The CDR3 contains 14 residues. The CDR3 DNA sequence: TGCAGTGCTAGACCCCTCGGGACGAGCACTGAAGCTTTCTTT. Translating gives CSARPLGTSTEAFF.

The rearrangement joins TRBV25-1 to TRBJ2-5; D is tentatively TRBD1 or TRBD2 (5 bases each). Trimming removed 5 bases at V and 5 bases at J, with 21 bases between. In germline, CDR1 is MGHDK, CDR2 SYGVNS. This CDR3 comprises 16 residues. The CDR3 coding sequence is TGTGCCAGCAGTCAACGCATGTTGGGGGAAAGCGAGACCCAGTACTTC. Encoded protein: CASSQRMLGESETQYF. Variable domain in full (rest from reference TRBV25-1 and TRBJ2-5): EADIYQTPRYLVIGTGKKITLECSQTMGHDKMYWYQQDPGMELHLIHYSYGVNSTEKGDLSSESTVSRIRTEHFPLTLESARPSHTSQYLCASSQRMLGESETQYFGPGTRLLVL.

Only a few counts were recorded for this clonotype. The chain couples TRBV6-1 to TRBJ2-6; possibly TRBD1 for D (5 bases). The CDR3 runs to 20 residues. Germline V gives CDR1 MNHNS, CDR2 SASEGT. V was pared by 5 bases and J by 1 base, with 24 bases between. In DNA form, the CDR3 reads TGTGCCAGCAGTACTACACCCCAGGGATTCCCGGAGTCTGGGGCCAACGTCCTGACTTTC. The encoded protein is CASSTTPQGFPESGANVLTF.

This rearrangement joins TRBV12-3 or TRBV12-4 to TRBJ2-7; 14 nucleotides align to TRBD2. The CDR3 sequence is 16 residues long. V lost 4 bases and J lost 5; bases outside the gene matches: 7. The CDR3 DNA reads TGTGCCAGCAGTTCGGGACTAGCGGGGGCTCGACACGAGCAGTACTTC. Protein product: CASSSGLAGARHEQYF.

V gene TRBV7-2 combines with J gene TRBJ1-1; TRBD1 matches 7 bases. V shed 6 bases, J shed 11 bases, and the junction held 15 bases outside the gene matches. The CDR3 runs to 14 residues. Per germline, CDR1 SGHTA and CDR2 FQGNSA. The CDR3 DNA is TGTGCCAGCAGGTCCCGTCGGACAGGACTTTGGGCTTTCTTT. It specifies CASRSRRTGLWAFF.